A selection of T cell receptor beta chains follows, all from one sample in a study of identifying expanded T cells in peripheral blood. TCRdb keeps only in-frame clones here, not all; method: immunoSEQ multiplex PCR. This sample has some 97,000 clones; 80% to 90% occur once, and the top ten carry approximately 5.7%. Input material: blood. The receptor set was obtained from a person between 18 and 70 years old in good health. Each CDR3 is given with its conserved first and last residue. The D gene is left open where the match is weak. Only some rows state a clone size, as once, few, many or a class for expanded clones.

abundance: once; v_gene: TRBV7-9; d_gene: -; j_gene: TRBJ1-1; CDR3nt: TGTGCCAGCAGCTTAGGAGGGACATTAAACACTGAAGCTTTCTTT; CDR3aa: CASSLGGTLNTEAFF
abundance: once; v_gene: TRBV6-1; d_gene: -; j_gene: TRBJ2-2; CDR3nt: TGTGCCAGCAGTGCCCAGGGAGCGAGCACCGGGGAGCTGTTTTTT; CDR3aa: CASSAQGASTGELFF
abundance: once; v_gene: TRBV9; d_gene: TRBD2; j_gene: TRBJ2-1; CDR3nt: TGTGCCAGCAGCGTAGCGGGGGGGCCGTACAATGAGCAGTTCTTC; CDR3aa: CASSVAGGPYNEQFF
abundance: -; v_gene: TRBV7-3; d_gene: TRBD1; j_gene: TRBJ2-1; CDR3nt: TGTGCCAGCAGCCAACAGGGGGGCGATGAGCAGTTCTTC; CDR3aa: CASSQQGGDEQFF
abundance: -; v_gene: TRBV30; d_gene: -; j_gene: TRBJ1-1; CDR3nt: TGTGCCTGGAGTGGAGAGGCCGTACGGACTGAAGCTTTCTTT; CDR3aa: CAWSGEAVRTEAFF
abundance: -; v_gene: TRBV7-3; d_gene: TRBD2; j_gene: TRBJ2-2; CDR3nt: TGTGCCAGCAGCCCGACTAGCGGATATACCGGGGAGCTGTTTTTT; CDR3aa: CASSPTSGYTGELFF
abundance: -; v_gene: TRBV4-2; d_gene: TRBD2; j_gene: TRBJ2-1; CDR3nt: TGTGCCAGCAGCCAAGTGGGGACGAGCGGGAGAATAAATGAGCAGTTCTTC; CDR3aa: CASSQVGTSGRINEQFF
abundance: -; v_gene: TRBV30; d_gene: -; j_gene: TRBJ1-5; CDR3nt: TGTGCCTGGAGTCGGGGGCAGGGTGACCAGCCCCAGCATTTT; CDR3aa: CAWSRGQGDQPQHF
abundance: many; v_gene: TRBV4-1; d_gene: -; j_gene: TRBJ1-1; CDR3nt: TGCGCCAGCAGCCAAGAGACAGGTAGAAGGACTGAAGCTTTCTTT; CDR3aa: CASSQETGRRTEAFF
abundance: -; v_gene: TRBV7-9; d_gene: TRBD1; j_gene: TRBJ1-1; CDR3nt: TGTGCCAGCGAGGGACAGTACACTGAAGCTTTCTTT; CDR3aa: CASEGQYTEAFF
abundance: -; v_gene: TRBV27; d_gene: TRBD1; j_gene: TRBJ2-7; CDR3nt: TGTGCCAGCGCCCGGGACAGGGATTCCTACGAGCAGTACTTC; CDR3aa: CASARDRDSYEQYF
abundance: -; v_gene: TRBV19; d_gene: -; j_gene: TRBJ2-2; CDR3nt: TGTGCCAGTAGTCCCCCCCGGACAGCCACGGGCACCGGGGAGCTGTTTTTT; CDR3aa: CASSPPRTATGTGELFF
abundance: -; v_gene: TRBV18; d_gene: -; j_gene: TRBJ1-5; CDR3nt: TGTGCCAGCTCACCGACGATGCAGGGAAATCAGCCCCAGCATTTT; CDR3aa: CASSPTMQGNQPQHF
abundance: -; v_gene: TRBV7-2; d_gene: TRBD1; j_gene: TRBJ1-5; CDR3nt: TGTGCCAGCAGCTTAAGGTTTAACAGGGGGATTCAGCCCCAGCATTTT; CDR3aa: CASSLRFNRGIQPQHF
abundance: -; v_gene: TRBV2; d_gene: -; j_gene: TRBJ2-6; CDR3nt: TGTGCCAGCTTGGTCAGCCGGGACGGTGTCTACAGGGCCAACGTCCTGACTTTC; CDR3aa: CASLVSRDGVYRANVLTF
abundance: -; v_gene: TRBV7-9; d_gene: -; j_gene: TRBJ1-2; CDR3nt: TGTGCCAGCAGCCTTGCGACCTCCTATGGCTACACCTTC; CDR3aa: CASSLATSYGYTF
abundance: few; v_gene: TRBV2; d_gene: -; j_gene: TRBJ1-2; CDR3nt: TGTGCCAGCAGTGAAGACAATAACTATGGCTACACCTTC; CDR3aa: CASSEDNNYGYTF
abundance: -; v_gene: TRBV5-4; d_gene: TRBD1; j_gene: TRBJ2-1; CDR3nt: TGTGCCAGCAGGAGTGGGGGGAGACAGGGGACCTACAATGAGCAGTTCTTC; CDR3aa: CASRSGGRQGTYNEQFF
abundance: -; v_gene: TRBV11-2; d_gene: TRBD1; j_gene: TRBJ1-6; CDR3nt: TGTGCCAGCAGCCTACTGGACAGGGATAATTCACCCCTCCACTTT; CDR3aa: CASSLLDRDNSPLHF
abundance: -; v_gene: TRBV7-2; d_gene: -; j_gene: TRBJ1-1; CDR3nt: TGTGCCAGCAGCTTAAATCGAGTGGGCGCTTGGGGGGCTTTCTTT; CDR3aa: CASSLNRVGAWGAFF
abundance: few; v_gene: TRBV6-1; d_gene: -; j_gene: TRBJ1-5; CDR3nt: TGTGCCAGCAGTGTTCGACGGACTAGCAATCAGCCCCAGCATTTT; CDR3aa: CASSVRRTSNQPQHF
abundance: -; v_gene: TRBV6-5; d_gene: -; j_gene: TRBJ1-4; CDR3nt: TGTGCCAGCAGTTACTCGAAGGGGGGCGCGAGTGAAAAACTGTTTTTT; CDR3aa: CASSYSKGGASEKLFF
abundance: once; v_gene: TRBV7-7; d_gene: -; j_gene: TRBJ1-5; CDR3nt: TGTGCCAGCAGCGTTCAGGCGGGGCGGGAGGGATCCCAGCATTTT; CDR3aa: CASSVQAGREGSQHF
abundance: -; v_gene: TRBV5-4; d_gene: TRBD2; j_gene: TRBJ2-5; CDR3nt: TGTGCCAGCAGCTTGGCCAAAGGACTAGCGGGGGAGACCCAGTACTTC; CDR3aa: CASSLAKGLAGETQYF
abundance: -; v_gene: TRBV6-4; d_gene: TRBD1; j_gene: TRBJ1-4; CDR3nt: TGTGCCAGCAGTGACTCCGGGACAGTTGGGGAAAAACTGTTTTTT; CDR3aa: CASSDSGTVGEKLFF
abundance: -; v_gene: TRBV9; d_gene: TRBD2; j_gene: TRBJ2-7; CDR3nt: TGTGCCAGCAGCCTAGCGGGGGCCACTGTGGACGAGCAGTACTTC; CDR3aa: CASSLAGATVDEQYF
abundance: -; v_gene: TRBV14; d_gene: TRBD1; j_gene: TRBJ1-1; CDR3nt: TGTGCCAGCAGCTCTGACAGGGAGGGTTTGGGCACTGAAGCTTTCTTT; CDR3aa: CASSSDREGLGTEAFF
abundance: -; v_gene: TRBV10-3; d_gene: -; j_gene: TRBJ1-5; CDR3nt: TGTGCCATCAGTGGAGGGATCGGGCAGCCCCAGCATTTT; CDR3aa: CAISGGIGQPQHF
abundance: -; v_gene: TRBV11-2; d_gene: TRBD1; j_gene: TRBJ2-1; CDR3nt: TGTGCCAGCAGCTTGACCGGGACAGGGGCCTACAATGAGCAGTTCTTC; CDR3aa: CASSLTGTGAYNEQFF
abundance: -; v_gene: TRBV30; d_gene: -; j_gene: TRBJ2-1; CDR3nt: TGTGCCTACCAGGGTCAGCCCTACAATGAGCAGTTCTTC; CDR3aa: CAYQGQPYNEQFF
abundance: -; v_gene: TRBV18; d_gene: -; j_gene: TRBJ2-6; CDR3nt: TGTGCCAGCTCGGACCTTGGCTCTGGGGCCAACGTCCTGACTTTC; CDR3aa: CASSDLGSGANVLTF
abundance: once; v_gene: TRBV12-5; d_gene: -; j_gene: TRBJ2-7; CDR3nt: TGTGCTAGTGGTAGAGGACTGCCCGTAGAGCAGTACTTC; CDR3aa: CASGRGLPVEQYF
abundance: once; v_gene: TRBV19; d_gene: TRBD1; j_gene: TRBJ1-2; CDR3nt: TGTGCCAGTAGACCTCTAGGACAGGGTGGGTATGGCTACACCTTC; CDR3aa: CASRPLGQGGYGYTF
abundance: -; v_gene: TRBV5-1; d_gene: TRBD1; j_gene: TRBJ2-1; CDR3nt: TGCGCCAGCAGCTTGATGACAGGGGGGTACAATGAGCAGTTCTTC; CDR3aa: CASSLMTGGYNEQFF
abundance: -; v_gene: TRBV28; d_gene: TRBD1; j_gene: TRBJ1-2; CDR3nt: TGTGCCAGCAGTTTAGCAGGGGGCAACTATGGCTACACCTTC; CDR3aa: CASSLAGGNYGYTF
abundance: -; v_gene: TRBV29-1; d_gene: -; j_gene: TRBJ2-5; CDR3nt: TGCAGCGTTGAGGTGTTCACAGGGCCTGGACGCGGGACCCAGTACTTC; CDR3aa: CSVEVFTGPGRGTQYF
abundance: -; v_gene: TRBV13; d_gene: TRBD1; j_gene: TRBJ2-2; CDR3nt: TGTGCCAGCAGCTTCCGGGACAGGAGATACACCGGGGAGCTGTTTTTT; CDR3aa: CASSFRDRRYTGELFF
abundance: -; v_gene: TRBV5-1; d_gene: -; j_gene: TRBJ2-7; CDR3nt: TGCGCCAGCAGCTTGGTCGGTCAATACGAGCAGTACTTC; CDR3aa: CASSLVGQYEQYF
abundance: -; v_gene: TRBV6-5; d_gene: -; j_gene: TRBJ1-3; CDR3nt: TGTGCCAGCAGTTACTCGACTAGGGCCGGAAACACCATATATTTT; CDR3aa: CASSYSTRAGNTIYF
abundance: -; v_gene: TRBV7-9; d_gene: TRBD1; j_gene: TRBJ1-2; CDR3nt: TGTGCCAGCAGCTCGCCGACAGGGGGGAATAACTATGGCTACACCTTC; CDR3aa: CASSSPTGGNNYGYTF
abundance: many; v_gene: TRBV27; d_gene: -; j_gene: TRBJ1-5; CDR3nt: TGTGCCAGCAGTTTCTCTGGGGGGGATCAGCCCCAGCATTTT; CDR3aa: CASSFSGGDQPQHF